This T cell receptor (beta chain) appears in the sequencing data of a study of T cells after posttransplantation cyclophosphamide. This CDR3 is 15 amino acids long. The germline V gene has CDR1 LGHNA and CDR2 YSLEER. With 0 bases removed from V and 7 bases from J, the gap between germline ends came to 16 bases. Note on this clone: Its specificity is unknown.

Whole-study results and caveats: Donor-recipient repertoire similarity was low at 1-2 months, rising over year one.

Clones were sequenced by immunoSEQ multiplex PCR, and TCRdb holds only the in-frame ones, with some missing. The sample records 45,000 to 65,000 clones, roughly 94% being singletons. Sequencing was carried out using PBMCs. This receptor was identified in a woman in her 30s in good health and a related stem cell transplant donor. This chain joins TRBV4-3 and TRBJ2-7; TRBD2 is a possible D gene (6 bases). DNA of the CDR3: TGCGCCAGCAGCCAAGATGCGGGACGGGGACTGGAGCAGTACTTC. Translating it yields CASSQDAGRGLEQYF.